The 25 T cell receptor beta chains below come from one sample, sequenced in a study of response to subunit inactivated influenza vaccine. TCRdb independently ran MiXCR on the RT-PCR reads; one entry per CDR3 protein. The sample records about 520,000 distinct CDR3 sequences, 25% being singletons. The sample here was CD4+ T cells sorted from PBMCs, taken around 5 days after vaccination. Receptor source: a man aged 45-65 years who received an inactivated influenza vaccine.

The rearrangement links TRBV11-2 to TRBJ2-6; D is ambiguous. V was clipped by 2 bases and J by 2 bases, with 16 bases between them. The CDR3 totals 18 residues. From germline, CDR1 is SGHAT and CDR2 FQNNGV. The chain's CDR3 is CASSLSLLAVAGANVLTF. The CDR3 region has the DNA TGTGCCAGCAGCTTATCCCTCCTCGCGGTGGCTGGGGCCAACGTCCTGACTTTC.

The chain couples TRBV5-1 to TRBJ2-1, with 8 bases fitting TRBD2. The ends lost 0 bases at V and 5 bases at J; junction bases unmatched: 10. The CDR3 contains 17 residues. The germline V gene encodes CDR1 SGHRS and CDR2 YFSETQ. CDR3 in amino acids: CASSLDVSSGANNEQFF. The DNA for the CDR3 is TGCGCCAGCAGCTTGGATGTTAGTAGCGGGGCCAACAATGAGCAGTTCTTC.

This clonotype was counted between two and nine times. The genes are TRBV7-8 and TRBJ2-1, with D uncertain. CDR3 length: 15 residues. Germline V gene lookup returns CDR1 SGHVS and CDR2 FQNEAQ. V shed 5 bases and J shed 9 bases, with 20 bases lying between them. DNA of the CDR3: TGTGCCAGCAGCCCTCAGCGAAGCCCCTCGGGTGAGCAGTTCTTC. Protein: CASSPQRSPSGEQFF.

DNA for the CDR3: TGCAGCGTTGGGTTGACGCCATCCTACAATGAGCAGTTCTTC. Protein: CSVGLTPSYNEQFF. The chain is built from TRBV29-1 and TRBJ2-1, with D uncertain. Germline V gene lookup returns CDR1 SQVTM and CDR2 ANQGSEA. The CDR3 is 14 residues long. The V gene lost 4 bases and the J gene lost 1 base, with 11 bases spanning the gap.

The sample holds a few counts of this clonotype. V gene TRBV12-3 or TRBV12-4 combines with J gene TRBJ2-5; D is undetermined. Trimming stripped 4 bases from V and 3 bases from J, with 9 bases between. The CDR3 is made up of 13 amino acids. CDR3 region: CASSSRAEETQYF. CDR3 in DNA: TGTGCCAGCAGTTCCCGGGCCGAAGAGACCCAGTACTTC.

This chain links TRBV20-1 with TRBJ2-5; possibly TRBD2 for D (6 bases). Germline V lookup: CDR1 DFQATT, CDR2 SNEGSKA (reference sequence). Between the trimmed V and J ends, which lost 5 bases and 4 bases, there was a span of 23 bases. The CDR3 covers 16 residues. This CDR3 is CSAPQGRGNFRETQYF. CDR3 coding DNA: TGCAGTGCTCCCCAGGGTCGCGGGAACTTCAGAGAGACCCAGTACTTC.

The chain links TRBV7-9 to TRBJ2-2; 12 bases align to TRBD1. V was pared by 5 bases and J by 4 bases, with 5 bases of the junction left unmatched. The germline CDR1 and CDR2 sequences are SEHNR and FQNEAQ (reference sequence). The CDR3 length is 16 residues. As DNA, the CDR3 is TGTGCCAGCAGCCTCGGGACAGGGGGCGGCACCGGGGAGCTGTTTTTT. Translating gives CASSLGTGGGTGELFF.

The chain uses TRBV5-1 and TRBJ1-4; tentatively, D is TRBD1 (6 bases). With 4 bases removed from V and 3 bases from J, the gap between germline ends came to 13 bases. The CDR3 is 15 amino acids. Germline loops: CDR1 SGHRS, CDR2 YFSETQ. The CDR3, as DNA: TGCGCCAGCAGCGACCAGGGGAGGGCTAATGAAAAACTGTTTTTT. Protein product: CASSDQGRANEKLFF.

This chain's CDR3 is CASSVDREQETQYF. In DNA form, the CDR3 reads TGTGCCAGCAGCGTAGACAGGGAACAAGAGACCCAGTACTTC. The J gene is TRBJ2-5, the V gene TRBV9; a weak D match, TRBD1 (6 bases). CDR1 is SGDLS and CDR2 is YYNGEE in the germline V gene. The CDR3 consists of 14 residues. V lost 0 bases and J 2 bases, leaving 8 bases between the germline ends.

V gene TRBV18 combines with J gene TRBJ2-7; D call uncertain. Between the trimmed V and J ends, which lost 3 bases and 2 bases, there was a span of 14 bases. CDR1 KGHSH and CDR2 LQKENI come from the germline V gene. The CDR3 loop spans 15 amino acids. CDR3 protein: CASSPPTGYAYEQYF. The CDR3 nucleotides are TGTGCCAGCTCACCTCCGACGGGCTATGCCTACGAGCAGTACTTC. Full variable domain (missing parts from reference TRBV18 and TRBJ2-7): NAGVMQNPRHLVRRRGQEARLRCSPMKGHSHVYWYRQLPEEGLKFMVYLQKENIIDESGMPKERFSAEFPKEGPSILRIQQVVRGDSAAYFCASSPPTGYAYEQYFGPGTRLTVT.

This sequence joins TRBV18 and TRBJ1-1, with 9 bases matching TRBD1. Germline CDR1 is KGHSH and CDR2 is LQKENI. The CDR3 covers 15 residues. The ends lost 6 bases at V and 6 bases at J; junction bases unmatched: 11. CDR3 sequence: CASSAFGTGHSEAFF. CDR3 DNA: TGTGCCAGCTCGGCCTTTGGGACAGGGCATTCTGAAGCTTTCTTT.

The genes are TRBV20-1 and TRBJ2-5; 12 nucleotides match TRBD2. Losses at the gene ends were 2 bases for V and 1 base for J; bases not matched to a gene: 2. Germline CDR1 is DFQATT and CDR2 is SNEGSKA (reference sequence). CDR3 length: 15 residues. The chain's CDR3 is CSARQLAGGQETQYF. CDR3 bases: TGCAGTGCTAGACAACTAGCGGGGGGCCAAGAGACCCAGTACTTC.

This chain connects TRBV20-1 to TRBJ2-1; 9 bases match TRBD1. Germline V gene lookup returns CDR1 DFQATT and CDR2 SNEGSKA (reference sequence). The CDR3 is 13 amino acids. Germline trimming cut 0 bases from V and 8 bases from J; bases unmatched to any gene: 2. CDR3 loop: CSARETGGHEQFF. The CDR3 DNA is TGCAGTGCTAGAGAGACAGGGGGGCATGAGCAGTTCTTC.

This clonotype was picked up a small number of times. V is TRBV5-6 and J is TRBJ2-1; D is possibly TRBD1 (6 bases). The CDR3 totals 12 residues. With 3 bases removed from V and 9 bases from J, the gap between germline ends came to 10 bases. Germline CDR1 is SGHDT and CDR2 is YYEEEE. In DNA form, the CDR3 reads TGTGCCAGCAGCTCACAGGGAGTTGAGCAGTTCTTC. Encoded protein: CASSSQGVEQFF. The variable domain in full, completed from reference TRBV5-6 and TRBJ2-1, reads DAGVTQSPTHLIKTRGQQVTLRCSPKSGHDTVSWYQQALGQGPQFIFQYYEEEERQRGNFPDRFSGHQFPNYSSELNVNALLLGDSALYLCASSSQGVEQFFGPGTRLTVL.

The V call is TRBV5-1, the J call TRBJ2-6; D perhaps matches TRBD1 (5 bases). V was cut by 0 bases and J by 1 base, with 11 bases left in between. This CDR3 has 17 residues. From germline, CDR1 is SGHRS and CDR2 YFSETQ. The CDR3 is CASSLESGPSGANVLTF. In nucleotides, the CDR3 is TGCGCCAGCAGCTTGGAGTCAGGGCCATCTGGGGCCAACGTCCTGACTTTC. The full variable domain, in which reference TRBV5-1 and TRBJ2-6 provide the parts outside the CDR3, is KAGVTQTPRYLIKTRGQQVTLSCSPISGHRSVSWYQQTPGQGLQFLFEYFSETQRNKGNFPGRFSGRQFSNSRSEMNVSTLELGDSALYLCASSLESGPSGANVLTFGAGSRLTVL.

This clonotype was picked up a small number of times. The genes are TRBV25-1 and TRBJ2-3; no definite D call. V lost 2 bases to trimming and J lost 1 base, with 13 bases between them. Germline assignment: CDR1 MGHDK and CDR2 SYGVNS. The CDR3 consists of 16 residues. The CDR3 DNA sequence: TGTGCCAGCAGTGAAAAGTTAGCAAGCCGCACAGATACGCAGTATTTT. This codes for CASSEKLASRTDTQYF.

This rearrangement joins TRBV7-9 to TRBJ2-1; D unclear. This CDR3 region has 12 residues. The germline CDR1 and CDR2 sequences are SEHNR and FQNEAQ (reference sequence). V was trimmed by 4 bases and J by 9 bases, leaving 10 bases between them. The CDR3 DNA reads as TGTGCCAGCAGCTCCCTCTCCACTGAGCAGTTCTTC. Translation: CASSSLSTEQFF. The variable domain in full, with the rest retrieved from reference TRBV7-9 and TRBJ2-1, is DTGVSQNPRHKITKRGQNVTFRCDPISEHNRLYWYRQTLGQGPEFLTYFQNEAQLEKSRLLSDRFSAERPKGSFSTLEIQRTEQGDSAMYLCASSSLSTEQFFGPGTRLTVL.

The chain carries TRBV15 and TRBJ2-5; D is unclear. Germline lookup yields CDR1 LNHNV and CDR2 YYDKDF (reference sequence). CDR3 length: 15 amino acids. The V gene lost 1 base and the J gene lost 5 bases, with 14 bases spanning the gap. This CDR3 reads CATSRVRGRAETQYF. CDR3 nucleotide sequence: TGTGCCACCAGCAGAGTCCGAGGTAGAGCGGAGACCCAGTACTTC.

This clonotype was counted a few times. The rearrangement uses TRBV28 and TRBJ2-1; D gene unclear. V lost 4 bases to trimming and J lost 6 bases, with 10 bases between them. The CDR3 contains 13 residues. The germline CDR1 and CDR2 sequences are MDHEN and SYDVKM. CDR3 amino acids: CASSSSPPNEQFF. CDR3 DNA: TGTGCCAGCAGTTCTAGTCCCCCCAATGAGCAGTTCTTC. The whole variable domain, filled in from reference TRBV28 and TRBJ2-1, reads DVKVTQSSRYLVKRTGEKVFLECVQDMDHENMFWYRQDPGLGLRLIYFSYDVKMKEKGDIPEGYSVSREKKERFSLILESASTNQTSMYLCASSSSPPNEQFFGPGTRLTVL.

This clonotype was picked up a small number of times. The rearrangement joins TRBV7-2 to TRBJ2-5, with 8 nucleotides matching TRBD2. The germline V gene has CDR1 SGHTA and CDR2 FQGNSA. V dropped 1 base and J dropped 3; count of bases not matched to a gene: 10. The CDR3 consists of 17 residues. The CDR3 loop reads CASSLVGGGIWKETQYF. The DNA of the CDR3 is TGTGCCAGCAGCTTAGTAGGCGGGGGGATTTGGAAAGAGACCCAGTACTTC.

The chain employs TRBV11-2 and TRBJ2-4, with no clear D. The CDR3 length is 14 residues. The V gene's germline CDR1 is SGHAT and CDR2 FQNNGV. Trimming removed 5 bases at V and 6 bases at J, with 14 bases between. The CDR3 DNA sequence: TGTGCCAGCAGCGCCGACATCTCTGGAAACATTCAGTACTTC. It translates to CASSADISGNIQYF.

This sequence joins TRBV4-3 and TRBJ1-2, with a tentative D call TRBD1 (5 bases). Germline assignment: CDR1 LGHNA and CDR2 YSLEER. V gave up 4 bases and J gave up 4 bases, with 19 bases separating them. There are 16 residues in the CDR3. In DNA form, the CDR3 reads TGCGCCAGCAGCCTCCGAAGGGGTGAAACCCTCTATGGCTACACCTTC. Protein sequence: CASSLRRGETLYGYTF.

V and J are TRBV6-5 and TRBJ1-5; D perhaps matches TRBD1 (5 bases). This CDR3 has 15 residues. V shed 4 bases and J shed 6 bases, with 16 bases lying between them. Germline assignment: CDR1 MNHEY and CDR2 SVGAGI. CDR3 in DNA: TGTGCCAGCAGTTTTTCAGGGAAAGGGAGTCAGCCCCAGCATTTT. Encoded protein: CASSFSGKGSQPQHF.

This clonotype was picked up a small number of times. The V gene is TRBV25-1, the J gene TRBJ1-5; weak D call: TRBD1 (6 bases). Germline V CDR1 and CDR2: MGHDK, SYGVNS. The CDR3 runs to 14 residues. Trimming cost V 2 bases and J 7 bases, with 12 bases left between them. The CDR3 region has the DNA TGTGCCAGCAGTGAAGTGGGGGCTGTCCAGCCCCAGCATTTT. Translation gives CASSEVGAVQPQHF.

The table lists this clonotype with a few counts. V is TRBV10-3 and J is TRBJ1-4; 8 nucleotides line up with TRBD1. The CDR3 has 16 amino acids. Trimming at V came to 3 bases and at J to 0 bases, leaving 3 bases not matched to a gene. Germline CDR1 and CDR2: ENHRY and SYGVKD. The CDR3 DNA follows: TGTGCCATCAGTGACCGGGGACAGGCAACTAATGAAAAACTGTTTTTT. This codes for CAISDRGQATNEKLFF.